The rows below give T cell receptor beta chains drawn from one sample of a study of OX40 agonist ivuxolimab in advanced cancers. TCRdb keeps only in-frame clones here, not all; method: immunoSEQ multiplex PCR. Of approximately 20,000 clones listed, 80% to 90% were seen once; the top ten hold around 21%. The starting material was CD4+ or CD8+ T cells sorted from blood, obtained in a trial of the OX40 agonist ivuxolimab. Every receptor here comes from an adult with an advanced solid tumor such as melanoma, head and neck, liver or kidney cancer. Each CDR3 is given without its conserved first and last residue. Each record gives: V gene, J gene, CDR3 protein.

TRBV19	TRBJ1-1	ASTAGPMNTEAF
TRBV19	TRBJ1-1	ASRQGMVFVDTEAF
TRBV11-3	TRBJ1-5	ASSLTGEEPHQPQH
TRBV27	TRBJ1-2	ASSRQGGIHYGYT
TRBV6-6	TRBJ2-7	ASSTRGAYEQY
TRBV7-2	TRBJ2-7	ASSLAGDYEQY
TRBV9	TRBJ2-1	ASSVGGAGAEREQF
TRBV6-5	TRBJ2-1	ASSEQGWGNEQF
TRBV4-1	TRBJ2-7	ASSLGQGSYEQY
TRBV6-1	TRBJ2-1	ASKVTSGRANEQF